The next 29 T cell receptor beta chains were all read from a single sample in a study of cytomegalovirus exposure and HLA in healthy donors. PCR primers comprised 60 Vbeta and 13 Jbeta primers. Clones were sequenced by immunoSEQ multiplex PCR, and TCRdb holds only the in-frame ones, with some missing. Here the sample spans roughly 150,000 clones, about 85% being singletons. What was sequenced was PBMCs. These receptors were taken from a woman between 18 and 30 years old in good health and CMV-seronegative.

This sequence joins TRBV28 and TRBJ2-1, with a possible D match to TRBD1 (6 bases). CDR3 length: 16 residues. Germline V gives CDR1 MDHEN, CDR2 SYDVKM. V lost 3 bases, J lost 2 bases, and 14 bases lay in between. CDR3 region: CASSLGGDMAYNEQFF. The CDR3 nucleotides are TGTGCCAGCAGTTTGGGTGGGGACATGGCCTACAATGAGCAGTTCTTC.

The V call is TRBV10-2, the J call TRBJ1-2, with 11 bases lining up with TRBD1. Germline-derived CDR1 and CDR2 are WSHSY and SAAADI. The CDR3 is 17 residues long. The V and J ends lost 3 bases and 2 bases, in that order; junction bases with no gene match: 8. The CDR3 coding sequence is TGCGCCAGCAGTGATGACAGGACAGGGGGCGGAAACTATGGCTACACCTTC. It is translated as CASSDDRTGGGNYGYTF.

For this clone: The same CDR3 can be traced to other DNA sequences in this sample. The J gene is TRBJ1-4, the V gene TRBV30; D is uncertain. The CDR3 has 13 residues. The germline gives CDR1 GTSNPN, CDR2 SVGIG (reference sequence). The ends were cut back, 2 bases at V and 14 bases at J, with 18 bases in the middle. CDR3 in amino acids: CAWSKRVPGKLFF. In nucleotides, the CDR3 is TGTGCCTGGAGTAAGAGGGTCCCCGGAAAGCTGTTTTTT.

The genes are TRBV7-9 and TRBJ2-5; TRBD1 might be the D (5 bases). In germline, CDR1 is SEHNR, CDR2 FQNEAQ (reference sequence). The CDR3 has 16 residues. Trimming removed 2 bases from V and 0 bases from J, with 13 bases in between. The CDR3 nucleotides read TGTGCCAGCAGCTTAAATACAGGAGTCGACCAAGAGACCCAGTACTTC. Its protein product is CASSLNTGVDQETQYF.

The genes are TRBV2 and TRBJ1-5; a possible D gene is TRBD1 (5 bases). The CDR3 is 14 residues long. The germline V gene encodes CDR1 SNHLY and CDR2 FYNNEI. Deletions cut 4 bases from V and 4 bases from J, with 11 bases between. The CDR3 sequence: CASSVDSWNQPQHF. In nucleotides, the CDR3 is TGTGCCAGCAGTGTTGACAGCTGGAATCAGCCCCAGCATTTT.

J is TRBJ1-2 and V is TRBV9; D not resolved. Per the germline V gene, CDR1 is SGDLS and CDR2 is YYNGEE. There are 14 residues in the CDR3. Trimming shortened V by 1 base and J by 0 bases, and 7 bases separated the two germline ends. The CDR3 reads CASSVSGANYGYTF. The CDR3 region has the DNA TGTGCCAGCAGCGTATCAGGTGCTAACTATGGCTACACCTTC.

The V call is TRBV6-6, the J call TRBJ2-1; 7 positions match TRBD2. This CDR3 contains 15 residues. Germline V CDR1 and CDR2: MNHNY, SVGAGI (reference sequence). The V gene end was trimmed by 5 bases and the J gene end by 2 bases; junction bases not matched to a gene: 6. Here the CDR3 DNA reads TGTGCCAGCAGTCAACCGGGGGGAGCCTACAATGAGCAGTTCTTC. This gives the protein CASSQPGGAYNEQFF.

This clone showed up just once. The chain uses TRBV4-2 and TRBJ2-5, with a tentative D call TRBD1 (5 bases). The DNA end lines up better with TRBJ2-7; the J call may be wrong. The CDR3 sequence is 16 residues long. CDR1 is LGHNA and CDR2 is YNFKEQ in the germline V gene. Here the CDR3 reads CASSQVEMTATYEQYF. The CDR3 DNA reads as TGTGCCAGCAGCCAAGTCGAAATGACAGCTACCTACGAGCAGTACTTC.

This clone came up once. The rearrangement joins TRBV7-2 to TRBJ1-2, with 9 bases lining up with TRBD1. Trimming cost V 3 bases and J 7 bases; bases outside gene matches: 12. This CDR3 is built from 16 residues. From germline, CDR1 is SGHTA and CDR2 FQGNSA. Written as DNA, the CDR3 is TGTGCCAGCAGCTTTTCTCCACAGGGGGCTGGGGGTGGCTACACCTTC. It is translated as CASSFSPQGAGGGYTF.

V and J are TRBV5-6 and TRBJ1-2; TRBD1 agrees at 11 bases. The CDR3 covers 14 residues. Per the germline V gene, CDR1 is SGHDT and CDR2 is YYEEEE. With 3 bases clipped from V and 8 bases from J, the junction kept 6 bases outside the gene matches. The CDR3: CASSWTGGIGGYTF. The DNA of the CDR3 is TGTGCCAGCAGCTGGACAGGGGGCATTGGGGGCTACACCTTC.

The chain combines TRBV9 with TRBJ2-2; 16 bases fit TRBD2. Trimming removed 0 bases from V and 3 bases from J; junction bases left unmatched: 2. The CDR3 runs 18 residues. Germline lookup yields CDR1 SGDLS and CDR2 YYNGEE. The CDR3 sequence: CASSVVGTSGGDTGELFF. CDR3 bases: TGTGCCAGCAGCGTAGTGGGGACTAGCGGGGGGGACACCGGGGAGCTGTTTTTT. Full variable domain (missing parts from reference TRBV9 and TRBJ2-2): DSGVTQTPKHLITATGQRVTLRCSPRSGDLSVYWYQQSLDQGLQFLIQYYNGEERAKGNILERFSAQQFPDLHSELNLSSLELGDSALYFCASSVVGTSGGDTGELFFGEGSRLTVL.

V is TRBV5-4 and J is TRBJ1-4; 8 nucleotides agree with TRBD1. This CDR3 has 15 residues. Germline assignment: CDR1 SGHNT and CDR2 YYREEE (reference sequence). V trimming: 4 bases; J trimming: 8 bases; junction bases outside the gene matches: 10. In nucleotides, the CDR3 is TGTGCCAGCAGCGCCTGGACAGGGAGTCACGAAAAACTGTTTTTT. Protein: CASSAWTGSHEKLFF.

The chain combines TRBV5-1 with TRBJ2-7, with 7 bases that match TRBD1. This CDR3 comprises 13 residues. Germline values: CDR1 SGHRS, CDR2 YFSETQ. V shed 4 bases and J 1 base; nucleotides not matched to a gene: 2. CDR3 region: CASSTGVSYEQYF. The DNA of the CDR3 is TGCGCCAGCAGCACAGGGGTGTCCTACGAGCAGTACTTC.

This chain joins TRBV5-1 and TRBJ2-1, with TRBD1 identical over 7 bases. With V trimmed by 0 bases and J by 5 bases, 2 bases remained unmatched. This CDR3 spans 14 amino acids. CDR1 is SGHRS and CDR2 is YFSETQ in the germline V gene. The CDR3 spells CASSLGTGHNEQFF. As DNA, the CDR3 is TGCGCCAGCAGCTTGGGGACAGGTCACAATGAGCAGTTCTTC.

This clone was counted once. The CDR3 is CASSSSGALGDTQYF. The CDR3 DNA follows: TGTGCCAGCAGCTCTAGCGGGGCCCTCGGAGATACGCAGTATTTT. The chain couples TRBV25-1 to TRBJ2-3, with 9 bases lining up with TRBD2. Trimming took 6 bases from V and 5 from J; bases not matched to a gene: 9. CDR1 is MGHDK, CDR2 SYGVNS, per germline. The CDR3 consists of 15 residues. Based on the CDR3 plus reference TRBV25-1 and TRBJ2-3, the full variable domain is EADIYQTPRYLVIGTGKKITLECSQTMGHDKMYWYQQDPGMELHLIHYSYGVNSTEKGDLSSESTVSRIRTEHFPLTLESARPSHTSQYLCASSSSGALGDTQYFGPGTRLTVL.

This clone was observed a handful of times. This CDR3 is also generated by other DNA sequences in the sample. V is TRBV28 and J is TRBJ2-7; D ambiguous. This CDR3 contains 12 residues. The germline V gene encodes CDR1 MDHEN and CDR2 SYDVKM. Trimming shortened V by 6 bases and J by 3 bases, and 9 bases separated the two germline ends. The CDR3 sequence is CASSLGDYEQYF. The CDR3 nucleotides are TGTGCCAGCAGCTTGGGCGACTACGAGCAGTACTTC. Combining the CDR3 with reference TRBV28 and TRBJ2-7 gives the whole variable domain DVKVTQSSRYLVKRTGEKVFLECVQDMDHENMFWYRQDPGLGLRLIYFSYDVKMKEKGDIPEGYSVSREKKERFSLILESASTNQTSMYLCASSLGDYEQYFGPGTRLTVT.

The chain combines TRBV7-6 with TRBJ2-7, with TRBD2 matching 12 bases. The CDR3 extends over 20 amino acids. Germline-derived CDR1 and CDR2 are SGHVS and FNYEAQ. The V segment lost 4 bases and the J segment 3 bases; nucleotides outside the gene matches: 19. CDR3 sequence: CASSSIRYEGGLAGNYEQYF. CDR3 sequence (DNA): TGTGCCAGCAGCTCCATTAGGTATGAAGGCGGACTAGCGGGGAACTACGAGCAGTACTTC.

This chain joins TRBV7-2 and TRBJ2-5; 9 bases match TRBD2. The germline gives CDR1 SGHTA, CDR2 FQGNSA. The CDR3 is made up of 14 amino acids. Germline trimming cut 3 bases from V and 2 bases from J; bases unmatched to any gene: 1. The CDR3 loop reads CASSFLAGQETQYF. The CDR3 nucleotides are TGTGCCAGCAGCTTCCTAGCGGGGCAAGAGACCCAGTACTTC.

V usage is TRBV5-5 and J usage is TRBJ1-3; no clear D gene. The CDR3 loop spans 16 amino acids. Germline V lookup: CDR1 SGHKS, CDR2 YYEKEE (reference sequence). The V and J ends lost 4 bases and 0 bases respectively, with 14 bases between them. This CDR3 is CASSIPGGHSGNTIYF. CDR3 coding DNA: TGTGCCAGCAGCATCCCGGGAGGCCACTCTGGAAACACCATATATTTT. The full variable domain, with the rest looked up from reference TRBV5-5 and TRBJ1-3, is DAGVTQSPTHLIKTRGQQVTLRCSPISGHKSVSWYQQVLGQGPQFIFQYYEKEERGRGNFPDRFSARQFPNYSSELNVNALLLGDSALYLCASSIPGGHSGNTIYFGEGSWLTVV.

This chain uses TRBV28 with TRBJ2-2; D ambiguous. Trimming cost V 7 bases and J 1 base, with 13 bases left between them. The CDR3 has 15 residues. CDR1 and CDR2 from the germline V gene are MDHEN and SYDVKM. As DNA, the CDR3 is TGTGCCAGCACCCTCACGAACGGGAACACCGGGGAGCTGTTTTTT. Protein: CASTLTNGNTGELFF.

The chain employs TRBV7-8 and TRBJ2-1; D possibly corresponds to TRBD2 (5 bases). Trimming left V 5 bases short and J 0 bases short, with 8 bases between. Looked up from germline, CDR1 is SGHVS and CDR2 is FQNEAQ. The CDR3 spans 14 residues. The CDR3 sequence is CASSLTSSYNEQFF. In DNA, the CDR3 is TGTGCCAGCAGCCTTACTAGCTCCTACAATGAGCAGTTCTTC.

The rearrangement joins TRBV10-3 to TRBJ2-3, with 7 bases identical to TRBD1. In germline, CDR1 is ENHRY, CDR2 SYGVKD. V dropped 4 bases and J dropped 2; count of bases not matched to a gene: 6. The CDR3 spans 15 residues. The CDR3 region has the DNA TGTGCCATCAGTGGAAGGGACAGACTCACAGATACGCAGTATTTT. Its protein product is CAISGRDRLTDTQYF.

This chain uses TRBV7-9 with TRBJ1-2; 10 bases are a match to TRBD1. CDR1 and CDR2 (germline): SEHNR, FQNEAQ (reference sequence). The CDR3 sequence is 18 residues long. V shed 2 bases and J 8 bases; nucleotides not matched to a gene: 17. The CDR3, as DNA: TGTGCCAGCAGCTTATACCACCCTCGGGACAGGGGATTCTCGGGCTACACCTTC. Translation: CASSLYHPRDRGFSGYTF. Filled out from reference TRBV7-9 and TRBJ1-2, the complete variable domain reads DTGVSQNPRHKITKRGQNVTFRCDPISEHNRLYWYRQTLGQGPEFLTYFQNEAQLEKSRLLSDRFSAERPKGSFSTLEIQRTEQGDSAMYLCASSLYHPRDRGFSGYTFGSGTRLTVV.

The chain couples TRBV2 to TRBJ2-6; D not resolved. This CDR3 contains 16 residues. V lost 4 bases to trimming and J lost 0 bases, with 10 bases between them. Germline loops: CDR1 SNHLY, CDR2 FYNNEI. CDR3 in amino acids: CASSGARLSGANVLTF. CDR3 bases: TGTGCCAGCAGTGGGGCCCGCCTCTCTGGGGCCAACGTCCTGACTTTC.

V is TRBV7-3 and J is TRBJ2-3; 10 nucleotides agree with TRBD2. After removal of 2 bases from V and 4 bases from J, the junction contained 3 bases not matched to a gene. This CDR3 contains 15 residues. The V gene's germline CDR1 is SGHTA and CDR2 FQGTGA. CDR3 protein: CASSLSAGGADTQYF. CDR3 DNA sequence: TGTGCCAGCAGCTTATCAGCGGGAGGGGCAGATACGCAGTATTTT.

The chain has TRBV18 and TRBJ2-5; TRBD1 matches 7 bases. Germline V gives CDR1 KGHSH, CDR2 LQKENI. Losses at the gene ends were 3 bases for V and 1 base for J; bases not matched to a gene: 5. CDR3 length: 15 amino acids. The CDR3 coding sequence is TGTGCCAGCTCACCGAGGACAGGTAGCCAAGAGACCCAGTACTTC. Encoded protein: CASSPRTGSQETQYF.

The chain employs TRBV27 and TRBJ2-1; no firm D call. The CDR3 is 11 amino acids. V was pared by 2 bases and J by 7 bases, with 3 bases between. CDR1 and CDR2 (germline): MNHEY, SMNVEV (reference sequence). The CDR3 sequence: CASSLRNEQFF. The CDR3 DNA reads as TGTGCCAGCAGTTTACGGAATGAGCAGTTCTTC.

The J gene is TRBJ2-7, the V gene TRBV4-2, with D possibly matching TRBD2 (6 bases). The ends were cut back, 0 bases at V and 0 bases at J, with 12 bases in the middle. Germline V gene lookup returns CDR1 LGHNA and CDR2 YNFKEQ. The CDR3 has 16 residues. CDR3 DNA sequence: TGTGCCAGCAGCCAAGATAACGCGGGGAGCTCCTACGAGCAGTACTTC. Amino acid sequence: CASSQDNAGSSYEQYF.

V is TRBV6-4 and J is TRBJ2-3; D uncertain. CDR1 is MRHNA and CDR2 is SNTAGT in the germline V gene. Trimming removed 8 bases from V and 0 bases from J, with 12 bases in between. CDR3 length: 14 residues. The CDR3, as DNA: TGTGCCAGCCGCCCGAGCCCTAGCACAGATACGCAGTATTTT. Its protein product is CASRPSPSTDTQYF.